A selection of T cell receptor beta chains follows, all from one sample in a study of beta chain features in type 1 diabetes. The assay was immunoSEQ multiplex PCR, and TCRdb's table has in-frame clones only and misses some. The sample gives more than 300,000 clones, approximately 8% of which show up once; around 0.44% is in the top ten. Material for sequencing was central memory CD4+ T cells from blood. These receptors all stem from a woman aged 18-29 years in good health. The CDR3 runs from the conserved cysteine through the conserved F or W. The order of the fields is D gene, V gene, CDR3 length, J gene, clone size, CDR3 DNA, CDR3 protein. D genes are given only for firm matches. Clone size, where shown, is once, few, many, or a class for clones that have expanded.

TRBD2,TRBV7-3,16,TRBJ2-3,.,TGTGCCAGCAGCCGATCCGGGACTAGCGGAACAGATACGCAGTATTTT,CASSRSGTSGTDTQYF
.,TRBV11-2,13,TRBJ2-3,.,TGTGCCAGCAGCTTTTTGTCCACAGATACGCAGTATTTT,CASSFLSTDTQYF
.,TRBV7-9,16,TRBJ2-1,few,TGTGCCAGCAGCAGCAGGGGCGTTAGGTCCTACAATGAGCAGTTCTTC,CASSSRGVRSYNEQFF
TRBD1,TRBV10-3,15,TRBJ1-2,few,TGTGCCATCAGTGAGTCTCTTGGACAGGGTGGAGGCTACACCTTC,CAISESLGQGGGYTF
TRBD1,TRBV18,15,TRBJ1-2,.,TGTGCCAGCTCACCAAAGAGACAGGGGCTGGGCGGCTACACCTTC,CASSPKRQGLGGYTF
TRBD1,TRBV7-8,12,TRBJ1-2,.,TGTGCCAGCAGCTTAGGGGACAGGGGGTACACCTTC,CASSLGDRGYTF
.,TRBV19,15,TRBJ1-4,.,TGTGCCAGTAGTATAGCCACAGCAACTAATGAAAAACTGTTTTTT,CASSIATATNEKLFF
TRBD1,TRBV19,14,TRBJ1-2,many,TGTGCCAGTAGCCAGCAGGGGGTGAACTATGGCTACACCTTC,CASSQQGVNYGYTF
TRBD1,TRBV7-2,15,TRBJ2-1,few,TGTGCCAGCAGCTTAAATACAGGGGGCGGGAATGAGCAGTTCTTC,CASSLNTGGGNEQFF
.,TRBV27,13,TRBJ2-7,.,TGTGCCAGCAGTCCCTGGCCCTACTACGAGCAGTACTTC,CASSPWPYYEQYF
.,TRBV2,13,TRBJ2-1,few,TGTGCCAGCAGTGAAGACAGATACAATGAGCAGTTCTTC,CASSEDRYNEQFF
TRBD2,TRBV5-1,14,TRBJ2-3,few,TGCGCCAGCAGCTTGGGCGGGAGCAAAGATACGCAGTATTTT,CASSLGGSKDTQYF
.,TRBV18,15,TRBJ2-1,many,TGTGCCAGCTCACGTGAGTCGAGCTCCTACAATGAGCAGTTCTTC,CASSRESSSYNEQFF
.,TRBV10-3,14,TRBJ2-7,.,TGTGCCATCAGTGACACTAGACGCGTCTACGAGCAGTACTTC,CAISDTRRVYEQYF
.,TRBV19,14,TRBJ2-7,many,TGTGCCAGTAGTATATATGATTCGAGCTACGAGCAGTACTTC,CASSIYDSSYEQYF
.,TRBV7-9,15,TRBJ1-4,.,TGTGCCAGCAGCTTAGAGAATGTAGGAGGCGAAAAACTGTTTTTT,CASSLENVGGEKLFF
TRBD2,TRBV10-3,13,TRBJ2-7,once,TGTGCCGCGGGTGGCGGGAGGGCCCACGAGCAGTACTTC,CAAGGGRAHEQYF
.,TRBV5-6,17,TRBJ1-1,many,TGTGCCAGCAGGACCACGGGGACGGCCTCCATGAACACTGAAGCTTTCTTT,CASRTTGTASMNTEAFF
.,TRBV9,12,TRBJ2-7,.,TGTGCCAGCAGCGTAGAGGGCGGGAAGCAGTACTTC,CASSVEGGKQYF
.,TRBV5-1,13,TRBJ2-5,many,TGCGCCAGCAGCTTGGGCCATATGGAGACCCAGTACTTC,CASSLGHMETQYF
.,TRBV7-9,12,TRBJ2-1,few,TGTGCCAGCAGCCCGCGACTAGGCGAGCAGTTCTTC,CASSPRLGEQFF
.,TRBV12-5,17,TRBJ1-2,many,TGTGCTAGTGGGCCTCCGGGACACACACCTTCTAACTATGGCTACACCTTC,CASGPPGHTPSNYGYTF
.,TRBV28,16,TRBJ1-4,many,TGTGCCAGCAGTTTAGTCATCTCCAGGGCTAATGAAAAACTGTTTTTT,CASSLVISRANEKLFF
TRBD1,TRBV14,13,TRBJ1-2,few,TGTGCCAGCAGCCGGGACAGGGGTGTGACCTACACCTTC,CASSRDRGVTYTF
TRBD2,TRBV7-2,17,TRBJ2-5,.,TGTGCCAGCAGCTTTGGGAGTTTGACTAGCGGGAAAGAGACCCAGTACTTC,CASSFGSLTSGKETQYF
.,TRBV7-3,12,TRBJ2-1,few,TGTGCCAGCAGCACATACTACAATGAGCAGTTCTTC,CASSTYYNEQFF
TRBD2,TRBV5-6,15,TRBJ2-7,.,TGTGCCAGCAGCCTTGGATGGAGCGGGACTTACGAGCAGTACTTC,CASSLGWSGTYEQYF
.,TRBV29-1,13,TRBJ1-3,.,TGCAGCGGAATGCAGGGGTATGGAAACACCATATATTTT,CSGMQGYGNTIYF
.,TRBV9,16,TRBJ1-1,.,TGTGCCAGCAGCAACTCCGGGACTGGGGTGAGGTACGACGCTTTCTTT,CASSNSGTGVRYDAFF
.,TRBV7-9,14,TRBJ2-1,.,TGTGCCAGCAGCTTTCAGGCTTTTGCGGGCGAGCAGTTCTTC,CASSFQAFAGEQFF
TRBD1,TRBV5-6,13,TRBJ2-3,.,TGTGCCAGCAGAGGACAGGGCACAGATACGCAGTATTTT,CASRGQGTDTQYF
.,TRBV2,13,TRBJ2-1,.,TGTGCCAGCTCTTTCAACCCCCGGGGTGAGCAGTTCTTC,CASSFNPRGEQFF
.,TRBV6-5,12,TRBJ2-1,.,TGTGCCAGCAGGGGAGATGTCAATGAGCAGTTCTTC,CASRGDVNEQFF
.,TRBV9,15,TRBJ2-6,few,TGTGCCAGCAGCGTAGGAGGAGTGGGGGCCAACGTCCTGACTTTC,CASSVGGVGANVLTF
.,TRBV7-2,12,TRBJ2-7,few,TGTGCCAGCAGCTTAGACGACCGCGAGCAGTACTTC,CASSLDDREQYF
.,TRBV7-8,15,TRBJ2-1,.,TGTGCCAGCAGCCCCGGGACACCTTCCTACAATGAGCAGTTCTTC,CASSPGTPSYNEQFF
.,TRBV5-5,14,TRBJ2-3,few,TGTGCCAGCAGCTTCGGCAGGGGCACAGATACGCAGTATTTT,CASSFGRGTDTQYF
.,TRBV5-1,14,TRBJ2-5,.,TGCGCCAGCAGCTTGACGACTAGAAAAGAGACCCAGTACTTC,CASSLTTRKETQYF
TRBD2,TRBV2,15,TRBJ2-7,many,TGTGCCAGCAGTGAACAACTAGCGGGAGGGCTCGAGCAGTACTTC,CASSEQLAGGLEQYF
.,TRBV27,14,TRBJ2-5,many,TGTGCCAGCAGTTCAATGCGTGGGGGAGAGACCCAGTACTTC,CASSSMRGGETQYF
.,TRBV2,13,TRBJ1-2,few,TGTGCCAGCAGCCGGGACGAGCAATATGGCTACACCTTC,CASSRDEQYGYTF
.,TRBV6-6,16,TRBJ2-6,few,TGTGCCAGCAGTTACAGGGGCCTCTCTGGGGCCAACGTCCTGACTTTC,CASSYRGLSGANVLTF
.,TRBV7-2,16,TRBJ1-4,few,TGTGCCAGCAGCCGCTACCCGGGACAAGGGAATGAAAAACTGTTTTTT,CASSRYPGQGNEKLFF
.,TRBV7-9,16,TRBJ2-3,.,TGTGCCAGCAGCTCAGCCTTGGGGGGGCGAACAGATACGCAGTATTTT,CASSSALGGRTDTQYF
TRBD2,TRBV15,15,TRBJ2-7,.,TGTGCCACCAGCAGACCGCTAGCGGGAGTATACGAGCAGTACTTC,CATSRPLAGVYEQYF
.,TRBV5-6,14,TRBJ1-2,many,TGTGCCAGCAGCCGAATCGAAGGGTCCTATGGCTACACCTTC,CASSRIEGSYGYTF
TRBD2,TRBV7-2,15,TRBJ2-1,many,TGTGCCAGCAGCCGGACTAGTCGCTCGGTAGATGAGCAGTTCTTC,CASSRTSRSVDEQFF
.,TRBV7-3,14,TRBJ2-3,once,TGTGCCAGCAGCCCTCATAACGCCGGTGATACGCAGTATTTT,CASSPHNAGDTQYF
.,TRBV27,12,TRBJ2-2,few,TGTGCCAGCAGTCCACTCACCGGGGAGCTGTTTTTT,CASSPLTGELFF
.,TRBV28,12,TRBJ2-7,.,TGTGCCAGCAGTTTAAGGGGAAGCGAGCAGTACTTC,CASSLRGSEQYF
TRBD1,TRBV27,16,TRBJ1-1,.,TGTGCCAGCAGTTTATCCCCGACAGGGGGGAACACTGAAGCTTTCTTT,CASSLSPTGGNTEAFF
.,TRBV19,13,TRBJ2-5,.,TGTGCCAGTAGTATGGACGCCAGAGAGACCCAGTACTTC,CASSMDARETQYF
TRBD1,TRBV6-5,14,TRBJ1-2,.,TGTGCCAGCAGCTCGACAGGGAGGGACTATGGCTACACCTTC,CASSSTGRDYGYTF
.,TRBV4-3,14,TRBJ2-2,.,TGCGCCAGCAGCCATAGCAGCGCCACCGGGGAGCTGTTTTTT,CASSHSSATGELFF
.,TRBV10-3,13,TRBJ2-1,.,TGTGCCATCCAGGGGTCTGGCTCGGATGAGCAGTTCTTC,CAIQGSGSDEQFF